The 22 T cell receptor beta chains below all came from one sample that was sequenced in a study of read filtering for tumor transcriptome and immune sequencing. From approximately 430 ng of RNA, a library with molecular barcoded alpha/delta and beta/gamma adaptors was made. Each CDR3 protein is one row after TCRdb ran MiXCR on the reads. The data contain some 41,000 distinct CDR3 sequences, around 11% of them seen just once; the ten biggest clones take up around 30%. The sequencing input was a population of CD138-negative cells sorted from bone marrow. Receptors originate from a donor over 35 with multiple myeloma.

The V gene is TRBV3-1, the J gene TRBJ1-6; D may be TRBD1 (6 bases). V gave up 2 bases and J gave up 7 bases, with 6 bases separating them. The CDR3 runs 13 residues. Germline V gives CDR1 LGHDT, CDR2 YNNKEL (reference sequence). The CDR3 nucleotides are TGTGCCAGCAGCCAAAGGGGGAATTCACCCCTCCACTTT. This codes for CASSQRGNSPLHF.

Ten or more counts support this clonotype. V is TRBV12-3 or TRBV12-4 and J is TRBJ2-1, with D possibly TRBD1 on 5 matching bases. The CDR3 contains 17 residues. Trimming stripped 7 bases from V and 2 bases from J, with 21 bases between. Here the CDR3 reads CASTSMVALDTYNEQFF. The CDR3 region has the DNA TGTGCCAGCACCTCCATGGTGGCGCTGGACACCTACAATGAGCAGTTCTTC.

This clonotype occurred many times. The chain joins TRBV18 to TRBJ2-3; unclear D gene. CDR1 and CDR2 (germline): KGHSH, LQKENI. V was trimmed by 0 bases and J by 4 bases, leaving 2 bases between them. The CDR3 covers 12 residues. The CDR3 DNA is TGTGCCAGCTCACCACCGTCAGATACGCAGTATTTT. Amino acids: CASSPPSDTQYF.

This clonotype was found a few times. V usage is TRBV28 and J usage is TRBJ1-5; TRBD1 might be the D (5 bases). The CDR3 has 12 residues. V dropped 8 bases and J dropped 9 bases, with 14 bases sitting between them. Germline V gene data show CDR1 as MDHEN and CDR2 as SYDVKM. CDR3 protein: CASGGRPGPQHF. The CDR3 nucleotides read TGTGCCAGCGGGGGACGACCGGGGCCCCAGCATTTT. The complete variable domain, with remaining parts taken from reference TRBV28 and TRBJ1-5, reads DVKVTQSSRYLVKRTGEKVFLECVQDMDHENMFWYRQDPGLGLRLIYFSYDVKMKEKGDIPEGYSVSREKKERFSLILESASTNQTSMYLCASGGRPGPQHFGDGTRLSIL.

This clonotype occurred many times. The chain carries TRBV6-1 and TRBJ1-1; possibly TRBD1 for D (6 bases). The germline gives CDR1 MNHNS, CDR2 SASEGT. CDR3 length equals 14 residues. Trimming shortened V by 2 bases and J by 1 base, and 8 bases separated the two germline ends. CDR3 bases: TGTGCCAGCAGTGAAAGGGGGGCGAACACTGAAGCTTTCTTT. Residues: CASSERGANTEAFF.

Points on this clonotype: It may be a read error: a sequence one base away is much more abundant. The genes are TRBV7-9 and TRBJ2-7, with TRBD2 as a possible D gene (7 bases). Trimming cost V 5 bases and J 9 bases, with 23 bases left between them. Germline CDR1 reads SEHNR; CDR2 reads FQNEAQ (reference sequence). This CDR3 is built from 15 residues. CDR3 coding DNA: TGTGCCAGCAGCCAAAGGGGGGGAAGTCTCCACGGGCAGTACTTC. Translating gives CASSQRGGSLHGQYF.

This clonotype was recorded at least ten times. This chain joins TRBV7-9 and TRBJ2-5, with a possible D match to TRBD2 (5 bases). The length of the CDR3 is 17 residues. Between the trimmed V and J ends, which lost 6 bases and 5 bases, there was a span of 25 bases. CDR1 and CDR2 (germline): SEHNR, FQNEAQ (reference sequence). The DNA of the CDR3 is TGTGCCAGCAGTCCGCGCGCACCGGGCCGAGGGCTGGAGACCCAGTACTTC. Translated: CASSPRAPGRGLETQYF.

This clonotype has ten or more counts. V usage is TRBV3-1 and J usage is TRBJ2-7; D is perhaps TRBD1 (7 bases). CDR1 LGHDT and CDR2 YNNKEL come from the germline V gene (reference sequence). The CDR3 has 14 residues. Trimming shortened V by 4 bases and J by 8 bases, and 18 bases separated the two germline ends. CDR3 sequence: CASSLAGQSVQQYF. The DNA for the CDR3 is TGTGCCAGCAGCCTGGCGGGACAGTCTGTACAGCAGTACTTC.

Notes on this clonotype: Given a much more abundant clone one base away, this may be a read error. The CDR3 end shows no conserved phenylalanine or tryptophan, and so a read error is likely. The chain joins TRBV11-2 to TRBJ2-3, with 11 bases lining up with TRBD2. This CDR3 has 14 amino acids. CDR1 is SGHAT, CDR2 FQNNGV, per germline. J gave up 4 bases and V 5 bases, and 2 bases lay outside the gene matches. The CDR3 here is CASSPGLAADTQYS. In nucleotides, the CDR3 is TGTGCCAGCAGCCCGGGACTAGCGGCAGATACGCAGTATTCT.

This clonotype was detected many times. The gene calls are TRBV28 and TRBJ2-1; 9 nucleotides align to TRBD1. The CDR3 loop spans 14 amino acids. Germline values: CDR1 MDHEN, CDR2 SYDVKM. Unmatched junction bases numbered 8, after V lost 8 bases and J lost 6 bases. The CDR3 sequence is CASLSQGALNEQFF. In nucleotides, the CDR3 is TGTGCCAGCCTCTCACAGGGGGCCCTCAATGAGCAGTTCTTC.

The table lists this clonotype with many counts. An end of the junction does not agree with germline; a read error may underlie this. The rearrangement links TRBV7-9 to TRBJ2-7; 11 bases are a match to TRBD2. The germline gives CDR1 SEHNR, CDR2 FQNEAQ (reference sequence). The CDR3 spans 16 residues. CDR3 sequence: CASSLVRGLAAYEQYF. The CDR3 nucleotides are TGTGCCAGCAGTTTAGTACGGGGACTAGCGGCCTACGAGCAGTACTTC. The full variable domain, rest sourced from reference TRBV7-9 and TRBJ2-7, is DTGVSQNPRHKITKRGQNVTFRCDPISEHNRLYWYRQTLGQGPEFLTYFQNEAQLEKSRLLSDRFSAERPKGSFSTLEIQRTEQGDSAMYLCASSLVRGLAAYEQYFGPGTRLTVT.

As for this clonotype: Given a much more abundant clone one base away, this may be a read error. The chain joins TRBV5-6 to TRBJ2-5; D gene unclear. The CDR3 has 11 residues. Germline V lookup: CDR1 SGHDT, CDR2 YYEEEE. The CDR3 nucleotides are TGTGCCAGCACCCGAGGAGAGGCCCAGTACTTC. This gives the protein CASTRGEAQYF.

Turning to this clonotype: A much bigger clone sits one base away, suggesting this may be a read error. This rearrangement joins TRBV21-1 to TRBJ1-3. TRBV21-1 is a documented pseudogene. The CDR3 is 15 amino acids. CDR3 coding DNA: TGTGCCAGCAGCACCAGACGGCCTTCTGGATACACCATATATTTT. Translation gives CASSTRRPSGYTIYF.

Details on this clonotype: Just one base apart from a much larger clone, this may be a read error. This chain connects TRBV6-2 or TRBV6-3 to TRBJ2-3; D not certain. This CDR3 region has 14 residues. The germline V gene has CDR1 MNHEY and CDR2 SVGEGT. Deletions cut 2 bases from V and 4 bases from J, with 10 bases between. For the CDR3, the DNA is TGTGCCAGCAGTTACGGCGGTTTATCAGATACGCAGTATTTT. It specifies CASSYGGLSDTQYF.

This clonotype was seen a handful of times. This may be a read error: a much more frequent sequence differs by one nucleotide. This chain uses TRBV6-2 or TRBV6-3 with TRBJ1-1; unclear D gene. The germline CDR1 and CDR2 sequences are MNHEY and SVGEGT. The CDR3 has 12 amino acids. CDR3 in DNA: TGTGCCAGCAGTTTCGCGAACGCTGAAGCTTTCTTT. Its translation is CASSFANAEAFF.

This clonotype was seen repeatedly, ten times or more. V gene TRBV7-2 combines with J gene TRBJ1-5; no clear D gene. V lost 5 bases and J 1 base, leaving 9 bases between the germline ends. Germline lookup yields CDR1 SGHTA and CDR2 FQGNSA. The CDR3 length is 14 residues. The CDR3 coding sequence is TGTGCCAGCAGCCATGGAGACAGCAATCAGCCCCAGCATTTT. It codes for CASSHGDSNQPQHF. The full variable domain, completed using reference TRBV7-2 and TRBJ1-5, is GAGVSQSPSNKVTEKGKDVELRCDPISGHTALYWYRQSLGQGLEFLIYFQGNSAPDKSGLPSDRFSAERTGGSVSTLTIQRTQQEDSAVYLCASSHGDSNQPQHFGDGTRLSIL.

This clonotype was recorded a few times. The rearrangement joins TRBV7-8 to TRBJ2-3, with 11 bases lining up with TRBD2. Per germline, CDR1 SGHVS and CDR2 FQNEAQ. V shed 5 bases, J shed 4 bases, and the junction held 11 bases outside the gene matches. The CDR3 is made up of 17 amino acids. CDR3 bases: TGTGCCAGCAGCCCCTTAGCGGGGGGGCACTTATCAGATACGCAGTATTTT. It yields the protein CASSPLAGGHLSDTQYF.

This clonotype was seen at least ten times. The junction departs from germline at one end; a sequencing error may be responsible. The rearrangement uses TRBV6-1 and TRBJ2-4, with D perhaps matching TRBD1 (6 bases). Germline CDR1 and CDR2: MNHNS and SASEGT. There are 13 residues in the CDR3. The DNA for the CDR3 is TGTGCCAGCAGTGAATTGGGGGCTGGGGTGACCATCTTC. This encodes CASSELGAGVTIF.

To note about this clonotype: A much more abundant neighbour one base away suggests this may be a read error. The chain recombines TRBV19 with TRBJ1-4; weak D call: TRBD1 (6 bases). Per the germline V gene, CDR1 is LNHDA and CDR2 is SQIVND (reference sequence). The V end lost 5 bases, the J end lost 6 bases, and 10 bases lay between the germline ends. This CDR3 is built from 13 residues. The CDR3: CASSSNRDEKLFF. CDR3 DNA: TGTGCCAGTAGTTCCAACAGGGATGAAAAACTGTTTTTT.

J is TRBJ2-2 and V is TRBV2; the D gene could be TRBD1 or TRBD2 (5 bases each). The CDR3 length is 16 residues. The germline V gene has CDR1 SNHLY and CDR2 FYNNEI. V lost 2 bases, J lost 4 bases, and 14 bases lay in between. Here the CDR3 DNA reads TGTGCCAGCAGTGAACGGGACCTAACCTCCACCGGGGAGCTGTTTTTT. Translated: CASSERDLTSTGELFF.

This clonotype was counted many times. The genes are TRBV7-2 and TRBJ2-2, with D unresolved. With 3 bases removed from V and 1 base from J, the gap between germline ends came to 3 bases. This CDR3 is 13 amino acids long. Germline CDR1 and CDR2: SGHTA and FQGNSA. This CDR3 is CASSFLNTGELFF. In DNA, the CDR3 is TGTGCCAGCAGCTTCTTGAACACCGGGGAGCTGTTTTTT.

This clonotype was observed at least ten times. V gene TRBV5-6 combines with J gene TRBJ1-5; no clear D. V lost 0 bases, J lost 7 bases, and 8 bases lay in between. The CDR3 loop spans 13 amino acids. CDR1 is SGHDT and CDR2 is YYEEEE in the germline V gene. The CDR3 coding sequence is TGTGCCAGCAGCTTGGCCAGTGAGCAGCCCCAGCATTTT. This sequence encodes CASSLASEQPQHF.